This TCR beta chain was observed in a study of T cells in Graves' hyperthyroidism and ophthalmopathy. This clonotype was seen many times. CDR3 size: 18 residues. Germline assignment: CDR1 SGHRS and CDR2 YFSETQ. Trimming stripped 4 bases from V and 0 bases from J, with 19 bases between. Regions amplified from RNA transcripts were the TCR beta CDR3 regions. Carried out on the TCR CDR3, a first-round RT-PCR used the HTBI primer set. TCRdb independently ran MiXCR on the multiplex PCR reads; one entry per CDR3 protein. This sample yields over 700,000 distinct CDR3 sequences, of which around a sixth are seen a single time; over 15% belongs to the top ten. The patients, who ranged from 18 to 65 in age, presented with newly diagnosed hyperthyroidism lasting under 2 months. Reasons for excluding patients were uncontrolled infection, other autoimmune disease, pregnancy or lactation.

The chain is built from TRBV5-1 and TRBJ2-2; the D is unclear. The sequencing sample was made of blood. This sequence was found in a woman aged 45 to 65 with Graves' hyperthyroidism that later progressed to Graves' ophthalmopathy. For the CDR3, the DNA is TGCGCCAGCAGCCGGCTATTTTACACGGTCCCGAACACCGGGGAGCTGTTTTTT. Translation gives CASSRLFYTVPNTGELFF. The full variable domain, its missing parts supplied by reference TRBV5-1 and TRBJ2-2, is KAGVTQTPRYLIKTRGQQVTLSCSPISGHRSVSWYQQTPGQGLQFLFEYFSETQRNKGNFPGRFSGRQFSNSRSEMNVSTLELGDSALYLCASSRLFYTVPNTGELFFGEGSRLTVL.